This T cell receptor (beta chain) is drawn from a study of CD8+CD57+ T cells in acquired aplastic anemia. Study background: CD4+ and CD8+ cells, once sorted, gave DNA averaging about 3 ug. Among healthy donors, CD4+ cells averaged approximately 10 million reads.

Trimming removed 6 bases from V and 7 bases from J; junction bases left unmatched: 9. CDR1 and CDR2 (germline): SNHLY, FYNNEI. The CDR3 length is 14 residues. Genomic DNA constituted the template upon which TCR beta VDJ and CDR3 profiling was performed. TCRdb reprocessed the reads with MiXCR, giving one entry per CDR3 protein. In the table there are some 180,000 distinct CDR3 sequences, approximately 46% of which are singletons. Many counts were recorded for this clonotype. The antigen is not known. Study-level points and caveats: Patients and controls had in common twenty-nine CD8+ CDR3 sequences.

The chain carries TRBV2 and TRBJ1-2, with 9 bases identical to TRBD1. The clonotype originates from a human donor in good health. What was sequenced was sorted CD4+, CD8+, or CD8+CD57+ T cells (not recorded which) from PBMCs. CDR3 sequence reads: CASRTGGKSSGYTF. The CDR3 bases are TGTGCCAGCAGAACAGGGGGCAAGAGCTCTGGCTACACCTTC.